The clone carrying this T cell receptor (beta chain) was observed a few times. Its matching antigen is unknown. Germline CDR1 is MNHNY and CDR2 is SVGAGI (reference sequence). This CDR3 is 12 amino acids long. V lost 2 bases and J 9 bases, leaving 9 bases between the germline ends. Expressed TCRB transcripts were sequenced because the isolated RNA had all been reverse transcribed beforehand. Sequencing used immunoSEQ multiplex PCR; TCRdb keeps in-frame clones, though not all of them. The table records hundreds of thousands of clones, 15% of them present only once. This specimen belongs to a study of beta chain features in type 1 diabetes. Study background: No patient-donor differences in age, gender, total cells or subset yield.

Overall study findings and caveats: TCRB CDR3s were moderately but significantly shorter in Type 1 diabetes patients in all four CD4+ subsets. Compared to healthy donors, patients appeared to have naive, central memory and Treg TCRB repertoires that were more alike.

The rearrangement uses TRBV6-6 and TRBJ2-3; D remains unclear. Sequenced: naive CD4+ T cells from blood. The sequence came from a man younger than 35 with type 1 diabetes. This chain's CDR3 is CASSYDGRTQYF. In DNA, the CDR3 is TGTGCCAGCAGTTACGATGGCCGCACGCAGTATTTT.